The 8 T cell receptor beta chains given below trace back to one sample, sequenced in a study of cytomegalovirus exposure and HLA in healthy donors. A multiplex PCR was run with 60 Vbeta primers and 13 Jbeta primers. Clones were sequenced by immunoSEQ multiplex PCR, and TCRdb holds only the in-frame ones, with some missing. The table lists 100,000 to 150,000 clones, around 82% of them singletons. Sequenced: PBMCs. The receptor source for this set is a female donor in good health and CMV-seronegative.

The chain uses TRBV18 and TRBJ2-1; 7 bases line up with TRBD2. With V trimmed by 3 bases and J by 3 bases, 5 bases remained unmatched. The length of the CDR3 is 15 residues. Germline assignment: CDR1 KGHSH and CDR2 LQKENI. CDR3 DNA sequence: TGTGCCAGCTCACCTCCCGGGACTAACTACAATGAGCAGTTCTTC. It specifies CASSPPGTNYNEQFF.

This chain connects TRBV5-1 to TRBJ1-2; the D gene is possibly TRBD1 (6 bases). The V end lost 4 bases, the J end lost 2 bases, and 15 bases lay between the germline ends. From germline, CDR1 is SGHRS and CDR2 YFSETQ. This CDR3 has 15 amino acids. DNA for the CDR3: TGCGCCAGCAGCCCCCTCACAGGGATAAACTATGGCTACACCTTC. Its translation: CASSPLTGINYGYTF.

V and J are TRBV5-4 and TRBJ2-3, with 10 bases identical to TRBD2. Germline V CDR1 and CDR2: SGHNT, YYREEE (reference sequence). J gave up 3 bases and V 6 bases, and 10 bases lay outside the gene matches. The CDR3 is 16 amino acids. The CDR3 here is CASNPSGGAVTDTQYF. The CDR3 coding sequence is TGTGCCAGCAACCCCAGCGGGGGGGCAGTGACAGATACGCAGTATTTT.

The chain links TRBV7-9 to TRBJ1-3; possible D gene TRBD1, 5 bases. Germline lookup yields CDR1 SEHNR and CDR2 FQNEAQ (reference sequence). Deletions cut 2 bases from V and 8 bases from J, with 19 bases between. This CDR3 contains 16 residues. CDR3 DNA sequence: TGTGCCAGCAGCTTATTAGAATCCAGGGTGCTCGACACCATATATTTT. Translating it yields CASSLLESRVLDTIYF.

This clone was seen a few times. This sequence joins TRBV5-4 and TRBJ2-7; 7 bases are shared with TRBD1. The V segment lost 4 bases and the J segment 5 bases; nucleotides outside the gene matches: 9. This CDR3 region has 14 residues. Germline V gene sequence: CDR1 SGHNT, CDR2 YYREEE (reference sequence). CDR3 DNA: TGTGCCAGCAGCCGACAGGGCACGATGAACGAGCAGTACTTC. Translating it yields CASSRQGTMNEQYF. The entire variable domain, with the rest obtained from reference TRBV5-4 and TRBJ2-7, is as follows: ETGVTQSPTHLIKTRGQQVTLRCSSQSGHNTVSWYQQALGQGPQFIFQYYREEENGRGNFPPRFSGLQFPNYSSELNVNALELDDSALYLCASSRQGTMNEQYFGPGTRLTVT.

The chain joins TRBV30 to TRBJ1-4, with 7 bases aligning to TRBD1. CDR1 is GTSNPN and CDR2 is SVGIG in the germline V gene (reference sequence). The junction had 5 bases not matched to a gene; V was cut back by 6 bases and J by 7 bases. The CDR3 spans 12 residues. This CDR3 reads CACRQGVEKLFF. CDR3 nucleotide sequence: TGTGCCTGCAGACAGGGCGTTGAAAAACTGTTTTTT. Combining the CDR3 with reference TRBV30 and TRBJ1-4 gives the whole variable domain SQTIHQWPATLVQPVGSPLSLECTVEGTSNPNLYWYRQAAGRGLQLLFYSVGIGQISSEVPQNLSASRPQDRQFILSSKKLLLSDSGFYLCACRQGVEKLFFGSGTQLSVL.

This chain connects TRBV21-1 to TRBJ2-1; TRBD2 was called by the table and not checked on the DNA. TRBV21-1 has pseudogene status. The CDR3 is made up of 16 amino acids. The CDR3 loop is CASTEATGSSYNEQFF. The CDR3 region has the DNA TGTGCCAGCACCGAAGCAACCGGTAGCTCCTACAATGAGCAGTTCTTC.

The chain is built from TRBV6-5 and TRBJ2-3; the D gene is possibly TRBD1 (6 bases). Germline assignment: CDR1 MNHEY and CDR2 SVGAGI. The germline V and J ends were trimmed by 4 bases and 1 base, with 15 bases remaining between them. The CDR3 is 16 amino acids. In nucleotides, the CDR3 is TGTGCCAGCAGTTCCCGAGGGACATCAGGCACAGATACGCAGTATTTT. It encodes CASSSRGTSGTDTQYF.